The sequence of this T cell receptor beta chain was determined in a study of early T cells in non-severe SARS-CoV-2 infection. This clonotype has only a few counts. Each CDR3 protein is one row after TCRdb ran MiXCR on the 5' RACE reads. The sample records 34,000 or so distinct CDR3 sequences, 8% to 9.5% being singletons. Germline lookup yields CDR1 MNHEY and CDR2 SVGAGI. V trimming: 7 bases; J trimming: 3 bases; junction bases outside the gene matches: 8. The CDR3 has 15 residues. Material: whole blood. The origin of this receptor is an adult who was a healthcare worker with PCR-confirmed SARS-CoV-2 infection or an uninfected control (not recorded which). V usage is TRBV6-5 and J usage is TRBJ2-2, with 7 bases identical to TRBD2. The CDR3 nucleotides read TGTGCCAGCACCCCCACTAGCGCCTACACCGGGGAGCTGTTTTTT. This codes for CASTPTSAYTGELFF.